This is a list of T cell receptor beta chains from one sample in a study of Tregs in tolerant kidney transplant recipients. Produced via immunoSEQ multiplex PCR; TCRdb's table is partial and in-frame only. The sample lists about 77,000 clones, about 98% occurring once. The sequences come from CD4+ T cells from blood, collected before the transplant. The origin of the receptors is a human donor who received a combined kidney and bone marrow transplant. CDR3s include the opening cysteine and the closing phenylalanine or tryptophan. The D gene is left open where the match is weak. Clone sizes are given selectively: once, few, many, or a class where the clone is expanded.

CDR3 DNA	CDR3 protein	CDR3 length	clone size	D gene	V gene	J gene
TGTGCCTGGAGTGTGAGGGGGCTCAATCAGCCCCAGCATTTT	CAWSVRGLNQPQHF	14	.	TRBD1	TRBV30	TRBJ1-5
TGTGCCAGCAGTGAAGATGGGCGGGAAGGCTACGAGCAGTACTTC	CASSEDGREGYEQYF	15	.	.	TRBV6-1	TRBJ2-7
TGTGCCAGCAGCATCAGGGCCATGAACACTGAAGCTTTCTTT	CASSIRAMNTEAFF	14	.	.	TRBV9	TRBJ1-1
TGTGCCAGCAGTGAGAGGATGCAGTTCTTC	CASSERMQFF	10	.	.	TRBV2	TRBJ2-1
TGTGCCAGTAGTCATAGACAGGGGAGGAATTCACCCCTCCACTTT	CASSHRQGRNSPLHF	15	.	TRBD1	TRBV19	TRBJ1-6
TGTGCCAGCTCGGCGACAGGTCGCGACACTGAAGCTTTCTTT	CASSATGRDTEAFF	14	.	.	TRBV18	TRBJ1-1
TGTGCCAGCAGCCCCCGAAACAGGGGGGGATTAACTGAAGCTTTCTTT	CASSPRNRGGLTEAFF	16	.	TRBD1	TRBV11-3	TRBJ1-1
TGCGCCAGCAGCCAAGATGGTACAGGTTACAATGAGCAGTTCTTC	CASSQDGTGYNEQFF	15	.	.	TRBV4-1	TRBJ2-1
TGTGCCAGTAGTCAGAAAATAAGCACAGATACGCAGTATTTT	CASSQKISTDTQYF	14	.	.	TRBV19	TRBJ2-3
TGTGCCTGGTTAGGTCCCGGGGGGGAGACCCAGTACTTC	CAWLGPGGETQYF	13	.	TRBD2	TRBV30	TRBJ2-5
TGTGCCAGCAGTTTTTGGAGTTCTGGGGCCAACGTCCTGACTTTC	CASSFWSSGANVLTF	15	.	.	TRBV27	TRBJ2-6
TGTGCCACGCATCCGGGACAGGGAAACTATGGCTACACCTTC	CATHPGQGNYGYTF	14	once	TRBD1	TRBV19	TRBJ1-2
TGTGCCAGTACCGGAAGTCCGGGGGTTTCGCCCCAGCATTTT	CASTGSPGVSPQHF	14	.	.	TRBV19	TRBJ1-5
TGTGCCAGCAGCTTAGGGACAGGCTCTGGAAACACCATATATTTT	CASSLGTGSGNTIYF	15	.	TRBD1	TRBV7-3	TRBJ1-3
TGTGCCAGCAGCCCGGGGGACCCACGAGGCTACACCTTC	CASSPGDPRGYTF	13	.	.	TRBV5-6	TRBJ1-2
TGTGCCAGCAACCATCGACTAGCGGGGGGGCCCGGGGAGCTGTTTTTT	CASNHRLAGGPGELFF	16	.	TRBD2	TRBV5-4	TRBJ2-2
TGTGCCAGTAGGGGTTTTCGAGGCTACACCTTC	CASRGFRGYTF	11	.	.	TRBV7-2	TRBJ1-2
TGTGCCAGCAGCTTAGCGAGGCTTGGCTCTGGGGCCAACGTCCTGACTTTC	CASSLARLGSGANVLTF	17	.	.	TRBV7-6	TRBJ2-6
TGCGCCAGCAGCCAGGGGGACAGAGCAGACTATGGCTACACCTTC	CASSQGDRADYGYTF	15	.	TRBD1	TRBV4-1	TRBJ1-2
TGCGCCAGCAGCGCCGGGACAGCTAACTATGGCTACACCTTC	CASSAGTANYGYTF	14	.	TRBD1	TRBV5-1	TRBJ1-2
TGTGCCAGCAGCTTAAGTGGGACAGGGGGCCTCTATGGCTACACCTTC	CASSLSGTGGLYGYTF	16	.	TRBD1	TRBV5-6	TRBJ1-2
TGTGCCAGCAGTCCTAGGCACAGGGTCACTGAAGCTTTCTTT	CASSPRHRVTEAFF	14	.	.	TRBV6-1	TRBJ1-1
TGTGCCAGCAGCTCCAAGACTAGCACCACTAGCACAGATACGCAGTATTTT	CASSSKTSTTSTDTQYF	17	.	TRBD2	TRBV13	TRBJ2-3
TGTGCCAGCAGCCAACGACAGGGAGGCTACGAGCAGTACTTC	CASSQRQGGYEQYF	14	.	.	TRBV6-5	TRBJ2-7
TGTGCCACCAGCAGAGGAGGACTAGCGGGAATTATGGGCACAGATACGCAGTATTTT	CATSRGGLAGIMGTDTQYF	19	.	TRBD2	TRBV15	TRBJ2-3
TGTGCCAGCAGCCAAAACCCCCGGGGAATCCCGGATACGCAGTATTTT	CASSQNPRGIPDTQYF	16	.	.	TRBV9	TRBJ2-3
TGTGCCAGTTTACGACAGGTTAATGTGGACTATGGCTACACCTTC	CASLRQVNVDYGYTF	15	.	.	TRBV19	TRBJ1-2
TGTGCCAGCAGTTTTGAGCGGGAGGTCGACGGGGAGCTGTTTTTT	CASSFEREVDGELFF	15	.	TRBD2	TRBV27	TRBJ2-2
TGTGCCTGGAACGGACAGGGTAATCAGCCCCAGCATTTT	CAWNGQGNQPQHF	13	.	TRBD1	TRBV30	TRBJ1-5
TGTGCCAGCAGTAGGGACAGTGGACAGCCCCAGCATTTT	CASSRDSGQPQHF	13	.	TRBD1	TRBV7-9	TRBJ1-5
TGTGCCAGCAGAAGTCGACAGGGCGGGGACACTGAAGCTTTCTTT	CASRSRQGGDTEAFF	15	.	TRBD1	TRBV6-5	TRBJ1-1
TGCAGTGCCCTACTAACTGAGCAGTACTTC	CSALLTEQYF	10	.	.	TRBV20-1	TRBJ2-7
TGTGCCAGCAGCTCTGATCTGAACAGGGCGAACGGCTACACCTTC	CASSSDLNRANGYTF	15	.	.	TRBV7-9	TRBJ1-2
TGTGCCAGCTCACCTAGGCTAGCGGGAGGTGATACGCAGTATTTT	CASSPRLAGGDTQYF	15	.	TRBD2	TRBV18	TRBJ2-3
TGTGCCAGTAGTATCGGACTAGCGGGAGGCACAGATACGCAGTATTTT	CASSIGLAGGTDTQYF	16	.	TRBD2	TRBV19	TRBJ2-3
TGCAGCGCCTGGGGACTGGTTTCCTACAATGAGCAGTTCTTC	CSAWGLVSYNEQFF	14	.	.	TRBV29-1	TRBJ2-1
TGTGCCAGCAGCCCCGGCGCGGGACTACAAGAGACCCAGTACTTC	CASSPGAGLQETQYF	15	.	TRBD2	TRBV7-9	TRBJ2-5
TGTGCCTCCTATCAGGGCTCTGGAAACACCATATATTTT	CASYQGSGNTIYF	13	.	.	TRBV30	TRBJ1-3
TGCAGCGCCACGCACCCCAGGGAGGGTGCTCTCTCTGGGGCCAACGTCCTGACTTTC	CSATHPREGALSGANVLTF	19	.	TRBD2	TRBV29-1	TRBJ2-6
TGTGCCAGCAGCCCCCAAGCGAGGAGACAGGGTCCCTACGAGCAGTACTTC	CASSPQARRQGPYEQYF	17	.	TRBD1	TRBV4-2	TRBJ2-7
TGTGCCAGCAGTGAAGATTGGAGGGGTTGGGAAAAACTGTTTTTT	CASSEDWRGWEKLFF	15	.	.	TRBV6-1	TRBJ1-4
TGTGCCAGCAGCTTACAATACGCGGGAGGCTACACCTTC	CASSLQYAGGYTF	13	.	.	TRBV7-2	TRBJ1-2
TGCGCCAGCAGCTTGTTCTTGCGGGCCTCAGATACGCAGTATTTT	CASSLFLRASDTQYF	15	.	.	TRBV5-1	TRBJ2-3
TGTGCCAGCAGCGGCAACAGGTACAATGAGCAGTTCTTC	CASSGNRYNEQFF	13	.	.	TRBV7-3	TRBJ2-1
TGTGCCAGCAGCTGGGGACAGGCGAGCTCTGGAAACACCATATATTTT	CASSWGQASSGNTIYF	16	once	TRBD1	TRBV5-4	TRBJ1-3
TGTGCCATCAGTGAGTCGACGGGGGAGGAAAAACTGTTTTTT	CAISESTGEEKLFF	14	.	.	TRBV10-3	TRBJ1-4
TGTGCCAGCAGTGAGTCAGGGTTGAGTGTCGCAAAACTGTTTTTT	CASSESGLSVAKLFF	15	once	.	TRBV6-1	TRBJ1-4
TGTGCCAGCAGTGAACAGGGGGCCGCTTTCTATGGCTACACCTTC	CASSEQGAAFYGYTF	15	.	TRBD1	TRBV6-1	TRBJ1-2
TGTGCCAGCAGCGTAGGGGACAGGCCTAACTATGGCTACACCTTC	CASSVGDRPNYGYTF	15	.	TRBD1	TRBV9	TRBJ1-2
TGTGCCAGCAGTGAACTGTCGTCCCGTCAGCCCCAGCATTTT	CASSELSSRQPQHF	14	.	.	TRBV2	TRBJ1-5
TGTGCCAGCAGCTTCTCCGCACTTACCTATGGCTACACCTTC	CASSFSALTYGYTF	14	.	.	TRBV7-2	TRBJ1-2
TGTGCCAGTAGTGGCGCATTGGGCCCGGCTTTCTTT	CASSGALGPAFF	12	.	.	TRBV19	TRBJ1-1
TGCGCCAGCAGCTTGGTATCTAGCTACGAGCAGTACTTC	CASSLVSSYEQYF	13	.	.	TRBV5-1	TRBJ2-7